Presented here are 5 T cell receptor beta chains from one specimen sequenced in a study of control samples from healthy donors and cancer patients. The assay was immunoSEQ multiplex PCR, and TCRdb's table has in-frame clones only and misses some. The profile shows roughly 74,000 clones, 94% of them singletons. Material for sequencing was blood. The receptors come from a woman aged 18-29 years in good health.

The rearrangement links TRBV4-3 to TRBJ1-1; D remains ambiguous. Germline V gene sequence: CDR1 LGHNA, CDR2 YSLEER. V was cut by 0 bases and J by 1 base, with 6 bases left in between. This CDR3 has 14 residues. This chain's CDR3 is CASSQEWGNTEAFF. CDR3 nucleotide sequence: TGCGCCAGCAGCCAAGAGTGGGGGAACACTGAAGCTTTCTTT.

The CDR3 sequence is CASSLFGGGGAFF. CDR3 DNA sequence: TGTGCCAGCAGTTTATTTGGGGGTGGCGGAGCTTTCTTT. The gene calls are TRBV28 and TRBJ1-1; D perhaps matches TRBD1 (5 bases). The germline V gene encodes CDR1 MDHEN and CDR2 SYDVKM. This CDR3 region has 13 residues. V shed 1 base and J shed 10 bases, with 13 bases lying between them.

The V and J genes are TRBV7-3 and TRBJ2-1; the match to TRBD2 covers 8 bases. The CDR3 spans 14 residues. In germline, CDR1 is SGHTA, CDR2 FQGTGA. J lost 8 bases, V lost 2 bases, and 5 bases had no gene match. The CDR3 here is CASSLYSGRYEQFF. CDR3 nucleotides: TGTGCCAGCAGCTTATACAGCGGGAGATATGAGCAGTTCTTC.

The V and J genes are TRBV3-1 (or the pseudogene TRBV3-2) and TRBJ1-1; D may be TRBD1 (5 bases). V was cut by 2 bases and J by 1 base, with 11 bases left in between. The CDR3 spans 15 residues. CDR1 LGHDT and CDR2 YNNKEL come from the germline V gene (reference sequence). The CDR3 coding sequence is TGTGCCAGCAGCCAATTCGCAGGACAGAACACTGAAGCTTTCTTT. Translated, it gives CASSQFAGQNTEAFF.

The rearrangement links TRBV11-2 to TRBJ2-2; D unresolved. The ends were cut back, 0 bases at V and 9 bases at J, with 8 bases in the middle. CDR1 and CDR2 (germline): SGHAT, FQNNGV. CDR3 length: 13 amino acids. The CDR3 coding sequence is TGTGCCAGCAGCTTAGATGATGACTGGGAGCTGTTTTTT. Protein product: CASSLDDDWELFF.